Listed below are T cell receptor beta chains from one sample, sequenced in a study of radiation and T cells in renal cell carcinoma. The data were produced by immunoSEQ multiplex PCR, yet TCRdb's version contains in-frame clones alone and is incomplete. The sample comprises around 170,000 clones, about 87% of which are singletons, and around 11% rests with the top ten. The material sequenced was blood, taken from a patient whose treatment included radiotherapy and nephrectomy. Receptors originate from a woman between 50 and 59 years old with renal cell carcinoma. The conserved cysteine and the conserved F or W are not part of the CDR3 here. Some rows have no size entry. The others give once, few or many, or a class for an expanded clone.

J gene,V gene,clone size,CDR3 protein
TRBJ1-2,TRBV7-9,-,ASSFVRQNYGYT
TRBJ2-7,TRBV4-3,-,ASSQVFRSSYEQY
TRBJ2-7,TRBV18,-,ASSLGGSYEQY
TRBJ1-2,TRBV5-1,few,ASSLGDRGTYGYT
TRBJ1-2,TRBV6-5,-,ASSAAGVRYGYT
TRBJ2-7,TRBV19,once,ASSSEYEQY
TRBJ1-1,TRBV2,-,ASSRGRVNTEAF
TRBJ1-1,TRBV14,-,ASSIRQGLDFRTEAF
TRBJ1-2,TRBV7-9,few,ASSLDIQGSWYGYT
TRBJ1-5,TRBV15,-,ATSRDQYRPNQPQH
TRBJ1-6,TRBV5-1,-,ASSWDGPNSPLH
TRBJ1-1,TRBV2,-,ASVFQGSPEAF
TRBJ2-3,TRBV30,once,AWRRASTDTQY
TRBJ1-2,TRBV6-1,once,ASSPHTENYGYT
TRBJ1-5,TRBV5-7,-,ASSLEQGQQPQH
TRBJ1-1,TRBV20-1,-,SARDLKEAF
TRBJ1-3,TRBV6-5,-,ASSTGPGNTIY
TRBJ2-6,TRBV6-1,-,ASKGRGSGANVLT
TRBJ1-1,TRBV19,-,ASRQGIGTSGTEAF
TRBJ2-1,TRBV7-9,-,ASSRGTGPDNEQF
TRBJ1-4,TRBV25-1,-,ASSEWVTGDEKLF
TRBJ1-1,TRBV7-9,-,ASSLRPPGDTEAF
TRBJ1-1,TRBV6-5,-,ASSYLRGNTEAF
TRBJ2-1,TRBV30,few,AWSVLNEQF
TRBJ2-1,TRBV5-4,few,ASSLEIEQF
TRBJ1-1,TRBV18,-,ASSPRQGRNTEAF
TRBJ1-1,TRBV4-3,-,ASSRGGAESTEAF
TRBJ2-3,TRBV6-1,-,ASSEAGYSSTDTQY
TRBJ1-2,TRBV6-1,-,ASTLSGGSHGYT
TRBJ2-5,TRBV5-1,-,ASRSDREVWETQY
TRBJ2-7,TRBV25-1,-,ASTTGGAYYEQY
TRBJ2-1,TRBV4-2,-,ASSQVSGGAYNEQF
TRBJ1-2,TRBV6-5,once,ASSLDGYGYT
TRBJ1-4,TRBV7-8,-,ASSLARRQTNEKLF
TRBJ2-5,TRBV5-1,-,ASRDQGTAQETQY
TRBJ2-7,TRBV10-1,-,ASSGGFSYEQY
TRBJ1-5,TRBV9,-,ASSVGPGGNQPQH
TRBJ1-1,TRBV2,-,ASQLERSTEAF
TRBJ1-1,TRBV7-8,once,ASSRTPPRGTEAF
TRBJ1-2,TRBV7-2,-,ASSHVSGISNYGYT
TRBJ2-3,TRBV5-1,-,ASSLTTSGGTDTQY
TRBJ2-3,TRBV5-1,once,ASSLAQDFLSDTQY
TRBJ1-2,TRBV6-6,-,ASSDTDRGYGYT
TRBJ1-4,TRBV13,-,ASSPGRGNEKLF
TRBJ2-3,TRBV29-1,once,SVDGGASTDTQY
TRBJ1-5,TRBV10-3,-,ASGQGAGSESNQPQH
TRBJ2-2,TRBV5-4,-,ASGRQGNTGELF
TRBJ2-7,TRBV15,-,ATSSRSGRGPEQY
TRBJ2-3,TRBV29-1,-,SVEGTGLGPTDTQY
TRBJ2-7,TRBV11-1,-,ASSPRTGGDYEQY
TRBJ1-2,TRBV7-9,-,ASSLTSRGGYT